The subject of this entry is one T cell receptor (beta chain). Profiled with immunoSEQ multiplex PCR; TCRdb holds only in-frame clones, not every one. This table holds 100,000 to 130,000 clones, just under 95% found once. The entry originates in a study of T cell changes during pregnancy in multiple sclerosis. In germline, CDR1 is SGDLS, CDR2 YYNGEE. The CDR3 spans 15 residues. V shed 4 bases, J shed 5 bases, and the junction held 8 bases outside the gene matches. This TCR derives from a female donor in good health, enrolled as a control in a pregnancy study. This sequence joins TRBV9 and TRBJ2-1; 8 bases are shared with TRBD2. This material consisted of peripheral blood, taken in the third trimester of pregnancy. Written as DNA, the CDR3 is TGTGCCAGCAGCTATGGAGCGGGGGCAAACAATGAGCAGTTCTTC. It translates to CASSYGAGANNEQFF.